What follows describes a single T cell receptor (beta chain). The data derive from a study of blood T cell repertoires in COVID-19. As handled by the study authors: Reference gene primer amplification in the assay estimated nucleated cell counts. Here immunoSEQ multiplex PCR was the method, and the copy in TCRdb shows in-frame clones only, minus some. The DNA gave D and trimming, while V, J and clone size come from that table. This table has around 19,000 clones, 80% to 90% appearing once. This TCR was recovered from a human donor in a cohort sampled during active COVID-19. Sequenced sample: peripheral blood.

The DNA for the CDR3 is TGTGCCAGCAGTATAAGCAATCCCCTCTATGGCTACACCTTC. As protein: CASSISNPLYGYTF. The chain carries TRBV6-5 and TRBJ1-2; no reliable D call. The CDR3 contains 14 residues. CDR1 and CDR2 from the germline V gene are MNHEY and SVGAGI. The V end was cut by 5 bases, the J end by 4 bases, with 14 bases between.